This T cell receptor (beta chain) was sequenced in a study of Graves' ophthalmopathy and Graves' hyperthyroidism. Researchers took RNA transcripts and amplified TCR beta CDR3 regions from them. First-round RT-PCR employed HTBI primers, with a second-round multiplex PCR after it. TCRdb recomputed calls from the multiplex PCR reads with MiXCR, one row per CDR3 protein. The sample lists about 700,000 distinct CDR3 sequences, 35% to 50% occurring once. About this clonotype: One base away lies a much larger clone, so this may be a sequencing read error.

Germline V gene sequence: CDR1 SNHLY, CDR2 FYNNEI. The CDR3 extends over 13 amino acids. Trimming shortened V by 8 bases and J by 5 bases, and 12 bases separated the two germline ends. Specimen: peripheral blood. The gene calls are TRBV2 and TRBJ1-4, with a possible D match to TRBD1 (5 bases). This clonotype was sampled from an adult man with Graves' ophthalmopathy. CDR3 in DNA: TGTGCCAGCGGGGGGATGTCCAATGAAAAACTGTTTTTT. This sequence encodes CASGGMSNEKLFF.